This T cell receptor beta chain was identified in a study of response to subunit inactivated influenza vaccine. In regard to this clonotype: Its antigen is undetermined.

Each CDR3 protein is one row after TCRdb ran MiXCR on the RT-PCR reads. Among 500,000 to 600,000 distinct CDR3 sequences listed, 12% to 15% were seen once. Whole-study results and caveats: The authors suggested that few new T cells are recruited per seasonal influenza vaccination.

The sample here was PBMCs from blood, taken less than 13 days after vaccination. The sequence came from a man aged 45 to 65 who received an inactivated influenza vaccine.

This CDR3 reads CASSYNRGLGYEQYF. The CDR3, as DNA: TGTGCCAGCAGTTACAACAGGGGGTTAGGCTACGAGCAGTACTTC. This chain joins TRBV12-3 or TRBV12-4 and TRBJ2-7, with TRBD1 matching 8 bases. V lost 4 bases and J lost 3; bases outside the gene matches: 8. The CDR3 contains 15 residues.